Below, one T cell receptor (beta chain) is given with its context. The antigen is undetermined. The sample originates from a study of T cell responses to AZD1222 COVID-19 vaccine. General observations from the study: Researchers report vaccine-associated CD4 TCRs spanning spike, with dominance at 160-218 and 743-854.

Sequencing was performed with immunoSEQ multiplex PCR; in TCRdb, only in-frame clones are kept and a portion is missing. The table has more than 85,000 clones, approximately 90% seen once. This sequence originates from an adult in good health. The sequencing used peripheral blood, collected on day 0 of AZD1222 vaccination.

The CDR3 sequence is CASSLGGDEPLHF. CDR3 in DNA: TGCGCCAGCAGCTTGGGTGGCGATGAACCCCTCCACTTT. The chain couples TRBV5-1 to TRBJ1-6; D unresolved. V was shortened by 0 bases and J by 12 bases, with 10 bases between the two germline ends. The germline V gene encodes CDR1 SGHRS and CDR2 YFSETQ. The CDR3 is 13 amino acids.